This T cell receptor beta chain was sequenced for a study of shared T cell receptors in the human thymus. The protocol was immunoSEQ multiplex PCR, while the TCRdb copy is restricted to in-frame clones and leaves out a portion. The table has hundreds of thousands of clones, more than 70% seen once. The CDR3 loop spans 16 amino acids. Unmatched junction bases numbered 11, after V lost 4 bases and J lost 2 bases. CDR1 and CDR2 (germline): LGHNA, YSLEER. This clone was detected only once. The sample was also reused in another study, on human thymus T cells. That investigation notes: Donors were healthy Finnish babies undergoing corrective operations for congenital heart defects. An apparent bias in V and J gene usage was seen in thymic and blood repertoires.

This TCR was recovered from a boy less than two years old with a congenital heart defect. J is TRBJ2-7 and V is TRBV4-3, with 7 bases aligning to TRBD2. Sequenced: thymocytes. The CDR3 bases are TGCGCCAGCAGCCCCCAAGGGGAGGGCCAAACCTACGAGCAGTACTTC. This encodes CASSPQGEGQTYEQYF.